This T cell receptor (beta chain) is drawn from a study of cytomegalovirus exposure and HLA in healthy donors. Researchers ran the PCR with 60 Vbeta and 13 Jbeta primers. Measured with immunoSEQ multiplex PCR; TCRdb has only the in-frame clones, and not every one. The table has around 140,000 clones, 70% seen once. To note about this clone: Antigen: not known.

Trimming removed 7 bases from V and 0 bases from J, with 12 bases in between. Germline-derived CDR1 and CDR2 are SEHNR and FQNEAQ (reference sequence). The CDR3 has 14 residues. Study-level points and caveats: Presence/absence analyses assumed roughly uniform sequencing depth across donors. Earlier analysis found most TCR beta V segments productive about 87% or about 30% of the time. Confirmation was obtained in vitro that a few CMV-associated chains are specific for CMV antigens.

The specimen was PBMCs. The chain recombines TRBV7-9 with TRBJ1-1, with D possibly being TRBD1 (6 bases). This sequence was found in a woman in her sixties or seventies in good health and CMV-seropositive. The CDR3, as DNA: TGTGCCAGCACCGGCAGGGGAATGAACACTGAAGCTTTCTTT. Translated: CASTGRGMNTEAFF.